Sample share makes the clone carrying this TCR beta chain medium-sized. As yet, its antigen is unknown. The sample's time point: newly diagnosed GD, antithyroid drugs for less than 3 months. Following extraction of RNA from PBMCs, that RNA was used to make the TCR library. The data stem from a study of regulatory T cells in long-lasting Graves disease. According to the study, TCR beta libraries were built with iRepertoire HTBI primers and CDR3-region Arm-PCR. TCRdb itself ran the multiplex PCR reads through MiXCR, one entry per CDR3 protein. The table has about 200,000 distinct CDR3 sequences, roughly 19% seen once. CDR1 and CDR2 from the germline V gene are SNHLY and FYNNEI. The CDR3 has 13 amino acids. V was clipped by 6 bases and J by 7 bases; unmatched bases: 4. Study-wide results and caveats: Favored usage of TRBV28, TRBJ1-2 and TRBJ2-5 was recorded in persistent disease.

The sample was also reused in another study, on T cells in Graves' hyperthyroidism and ophthalmopathy. That paper adds: The model identified upcoming ophthalmopathy a median 6.5 months ahead of onset.

The sequencing here drew on peripheral blood mononuclear cells (PBMCs), taken at new diagnosis, from a patient treated with antithyroid drugs. The chain combines TRBV2 with TRBJ1-4; 8 bases line up with TRBD1. This clonotype originated in a woman aged 30 to 39 with Graves disease. CDR3 bases: TGTGCCAGCAGCCGAGACAGGGGTGAAAAACTGTTTTTT. Translation: CASSRDRGEKLFF.